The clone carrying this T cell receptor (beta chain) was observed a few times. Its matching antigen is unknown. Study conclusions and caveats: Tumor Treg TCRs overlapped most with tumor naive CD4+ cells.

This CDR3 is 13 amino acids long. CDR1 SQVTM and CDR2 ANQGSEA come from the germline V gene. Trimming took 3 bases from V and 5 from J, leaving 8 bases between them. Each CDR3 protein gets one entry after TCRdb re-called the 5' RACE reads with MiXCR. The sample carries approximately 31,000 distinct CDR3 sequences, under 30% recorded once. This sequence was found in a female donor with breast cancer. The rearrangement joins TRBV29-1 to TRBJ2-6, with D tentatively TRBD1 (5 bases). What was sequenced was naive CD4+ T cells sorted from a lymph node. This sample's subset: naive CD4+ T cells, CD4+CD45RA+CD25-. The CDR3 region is CSVDPGRANVLTF. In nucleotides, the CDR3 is TGCAGCGTTGATCCAGGGAGGGCCAACGTCCTGACTTTC.